One sample yielded the 8 T cell receptor beta chains listed below, sequenced in a study of response to subunit inactivated influenza vaccine. TCRdb used MiXCR to reprocess the RT-PCR reads, holding one entry per CDR3 protein. The sample gives some 500,000 distinct CDR3 sequences, 25% of which show up once; less than 2.5% is in the top ten. The material sequenced was CD4+ T cells sorted from PBMCs, taken around 5 days after vaccination. The receptors shown here come from a man in his forties or fifties who received an inactivated influenza vaccine.

The rearrangement joins TRBV28 to TRBJ2-3, with 8 nucleotides matching TRBD1. V shed 6 bases, J shed 1 base, and the junction held 9 bases outside the gene matches. Germline V gives CDR1 MDHEN, CDR2 SYDVKM. The CDR3 spans 16 residues. The CDR3 DNA reads as TGTGCCAGCAGGCCCCCTCCGGGACAGGGCACAGATACGCAGTATTTT. As protein: CASRPPPGQGTDTQYF.

V and J are TRBV20-1 and TRBJ2-1, with D hard to call. This CDR3 has 11 residues. V shed 4 bases and J shed 7 bases, with 8 bases lying between them. Germline CDR1 and CDR2: DFQATT and SNEGSKA (reference sequence). This CDR3 is CSAITGNEQFF. In DNA, the CDR3 is TGCAGTGCTATTACCGGAAATGAGCAGTTCTTC.

This clonotype was detected a few times. The chain couples TRBV5-1 to TRBJ1-2; TRBD1 matches 8 bases. The length of the CDR3 is 14 residues. The junction had 9 bases not matched to a gene; V was cut back by 3 bases and J by 8 bases. The germline CDR1 and CDR2 sequences are SGHRS and YFSETQ. The CDR3 sequence is CASSYPDRGAGYTF. Here the CDR3 DNA reads TGCGCCAGCAGCTACCCAGACAGGGGCGCCGGCTACACCTTC.

This clonotype was counted only a few times. The CDR3 sequence: CATSDNGLAGSGPRETQYF. In DNA, the CDR3 is TGTGCCACCAGTGATAATGGACTAGCGGGATCGGGTCCACGGGAGACCCAGTACTTC. This chain joins TRBV24-1 and TRBJ2-5; 12 bases match TRBD2. Germline V gene sequence: CDR1 KGHDR, CDR2 SFDVKD. The CDR3 extends over 19 amino acids. J gave up 5 bases and V 3 bases, and 15 bases lay outside the gene matches.

This clonotype turned up a few times. This chain connects TRBV3-1 to TRBJ1-5; 7 bases line up with TRBD1. Germline CDR1 LGHDT, CDR2 YNNKEL (reference sequence). CDR3 length: 14 amino acids. Losses at the gene ends were 5 bases for V and 3 bases for J; bases not matched to a gene: 4. The CDR3 nucleotides read TGTGCCAGCAGCAAAGGGACAGCCAATCAGCCCCAGCATTTT. It yields the protein CASSKGTANQPQHF.

V is TRBV7-6 and J is TRBJ2-5, with unresolved D. Trimming left V 5 bases short and J 2 bases short, with 15 bases between. Germline values: CDR1 SGHVS, CDR2 FNYEAQ. There are 15 residues in the CDR3. The CDR3, as DNA: TGTGCCAGCAGCCCGGGCCTCCTAATACAAGAGACCCAGTACTTC. It yields the protein CASSPGLLIQETQYF.

This chain uses TRBV28 with TRBJ1-1, with a possible D match to TRBD1 (5 bases). The CDR3 spans 13 residues. V was shortened by 11 bases and J by 10 bases, with 23 bases between the two germline ends. From germline, CDR1 is MDHEN and CDR2 SYDVKM. CDR3 nucleotide sequence: TGTGCCGCCCTCGGCGGGGGAGGTGTAAGAGCTTTCTTT. This translates into CAALGGGGVRAFF.

The chain links TRBV6-1 to TRBJ2-7; D remains ambiguous. Germline CDR1 MNHNS, CDR2 SASEGT. The CDR3 is made up of 13 amino acids. Trimming shortened V by 8 bases and J by 0 bases, and 11 bases separated the two germline ends. CDR3 loop: CASSKATSYEQYF. CDR3 in DNA: TGTGCCAGCTCGAAGGCCACCTCCTACGAGCAGTACTTC.